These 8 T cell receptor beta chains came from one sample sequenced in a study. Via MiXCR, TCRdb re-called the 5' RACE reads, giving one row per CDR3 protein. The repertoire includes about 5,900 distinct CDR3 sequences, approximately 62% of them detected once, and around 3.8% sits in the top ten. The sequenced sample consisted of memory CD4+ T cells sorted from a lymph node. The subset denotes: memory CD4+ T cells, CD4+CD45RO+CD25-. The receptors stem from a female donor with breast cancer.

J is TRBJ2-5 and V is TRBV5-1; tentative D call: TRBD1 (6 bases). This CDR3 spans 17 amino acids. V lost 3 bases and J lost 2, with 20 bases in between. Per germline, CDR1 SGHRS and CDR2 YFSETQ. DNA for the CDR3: TGCGCCAGCAGCTCCCAGGGGCCAACGCTGGCGCAAGAGACCCAGTACTTC. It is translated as CASSSQGPTLAQETQYF.

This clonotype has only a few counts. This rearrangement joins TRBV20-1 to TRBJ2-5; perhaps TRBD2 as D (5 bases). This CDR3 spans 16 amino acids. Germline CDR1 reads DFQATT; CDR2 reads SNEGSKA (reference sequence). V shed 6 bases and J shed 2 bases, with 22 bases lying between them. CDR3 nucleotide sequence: TGCAGTGCCATGCCCGTACGGGCCACGGGGCAAGAGACCCAGTACTTC. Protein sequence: CSAMPVRATGQETQYF.

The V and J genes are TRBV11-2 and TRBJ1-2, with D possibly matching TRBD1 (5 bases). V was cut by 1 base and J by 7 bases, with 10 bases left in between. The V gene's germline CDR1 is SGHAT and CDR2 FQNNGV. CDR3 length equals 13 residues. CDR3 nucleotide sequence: TGTGCCAGCAGCTTAGGACCAGGGAGTGGCTACACCTTC. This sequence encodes CASSLGPGSGYTF.

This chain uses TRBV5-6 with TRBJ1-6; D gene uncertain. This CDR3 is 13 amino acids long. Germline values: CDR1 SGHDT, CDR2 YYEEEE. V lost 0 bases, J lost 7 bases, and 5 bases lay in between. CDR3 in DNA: TGTGCCAGCAGCTTGGGAAGGAATTCACCCCTCCACTTT. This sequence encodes CASSLGRNSPLHF.

The CDR3 loop is CASSDRGGNEQFF. The DNA of the CDR3 is TGTGCCAGCAGTGACAGGGGGGGCAATGAGCAGTTCTTC. The J gene is TRBJ2-1, the V gene TRBV6-5; TRBD1 matches 9 bases. Germline V CDR1 and CDR2: MNHEY, SVGAGI. J lost 6 bases, V lost 5 bases, and 2 bases had no gene match. The CDR3 runs 13 residues.

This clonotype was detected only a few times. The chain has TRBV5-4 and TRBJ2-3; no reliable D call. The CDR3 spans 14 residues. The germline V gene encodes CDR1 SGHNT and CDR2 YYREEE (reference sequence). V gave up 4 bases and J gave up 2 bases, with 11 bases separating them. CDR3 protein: CASSHRASTDTQYF. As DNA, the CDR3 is TGTGCCAGCAGCCACCGAGCCTCCACAGATACGCAGTATTTT.

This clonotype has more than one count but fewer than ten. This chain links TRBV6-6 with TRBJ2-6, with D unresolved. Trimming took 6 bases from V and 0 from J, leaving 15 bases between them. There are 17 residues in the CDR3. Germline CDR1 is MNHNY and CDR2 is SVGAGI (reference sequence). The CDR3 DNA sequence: TGTGCCAGCAGGCCCTCGAGACAACTCTCTGGGGCCAACGTCCTGACTTTC. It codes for CASRPSRQLSGANVLTF.

CDR3 amino acids: CASSRSGVNQETQYF. CDR3 DNA: TGTGCCAGCAGTCGGAGCGGGGTGAACCAAGAGACCCAGTACTTC. The chain recombines TRBV6-5 with TRBJ2-5, with 7 bases that match TRBD2. Germline CDR1 reads MNHEY; CDR2 reads SVGAGI. The CDR3 loop spans 15 amino acids. J lost 0 bases, V lost 5 bases, and 6 bases had no gene match.